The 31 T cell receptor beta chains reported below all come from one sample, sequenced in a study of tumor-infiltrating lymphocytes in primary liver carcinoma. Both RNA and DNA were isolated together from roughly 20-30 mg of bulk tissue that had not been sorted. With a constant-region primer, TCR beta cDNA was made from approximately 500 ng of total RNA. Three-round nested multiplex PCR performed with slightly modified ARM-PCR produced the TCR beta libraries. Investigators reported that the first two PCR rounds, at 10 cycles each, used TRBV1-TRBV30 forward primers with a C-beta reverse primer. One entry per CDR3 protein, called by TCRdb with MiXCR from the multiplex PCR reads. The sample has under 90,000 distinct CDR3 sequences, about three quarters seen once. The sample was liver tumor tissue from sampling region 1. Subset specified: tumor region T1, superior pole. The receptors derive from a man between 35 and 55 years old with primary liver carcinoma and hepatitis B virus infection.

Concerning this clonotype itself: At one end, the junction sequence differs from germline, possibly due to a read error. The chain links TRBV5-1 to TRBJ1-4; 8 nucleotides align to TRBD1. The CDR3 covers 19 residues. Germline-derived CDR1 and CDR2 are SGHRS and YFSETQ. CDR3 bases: TGCACCAGCAGCTCTGGTGTCTTAGAGCCGGGACAGGACGGTGAAAAACTGTTTTTT. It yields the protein CTSSSGVLEPGQDGEKLFF.

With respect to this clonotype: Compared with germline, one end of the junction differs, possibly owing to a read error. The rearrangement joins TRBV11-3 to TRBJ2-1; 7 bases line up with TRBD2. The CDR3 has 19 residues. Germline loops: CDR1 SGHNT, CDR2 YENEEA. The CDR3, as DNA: TGTGGCAGCAGGTTAGATCATCGGGAGGCGTTCAGCTCCTACAATGAGCAGTTCTTC. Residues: CGSRLDHREAFSSYNEQFF.

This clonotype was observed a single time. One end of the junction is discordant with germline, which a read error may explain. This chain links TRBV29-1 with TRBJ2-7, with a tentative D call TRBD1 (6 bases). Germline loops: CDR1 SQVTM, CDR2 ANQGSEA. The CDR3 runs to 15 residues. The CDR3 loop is CSAWGYQGQGNEQSF. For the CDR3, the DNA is TGCAGCGCCTGGGGCTACCAGGGGCAAGGTAACGAGCAGTCCTTC.

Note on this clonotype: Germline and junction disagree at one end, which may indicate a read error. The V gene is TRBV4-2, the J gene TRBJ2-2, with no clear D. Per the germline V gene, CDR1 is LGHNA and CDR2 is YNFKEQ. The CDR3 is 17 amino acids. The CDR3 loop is CAISQDEDEQSDGELFF. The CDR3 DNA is TGTGCCATCAGCCAAGACGAGGACGAGCAGTCAGACGGGGAGCTGTTTTTT.

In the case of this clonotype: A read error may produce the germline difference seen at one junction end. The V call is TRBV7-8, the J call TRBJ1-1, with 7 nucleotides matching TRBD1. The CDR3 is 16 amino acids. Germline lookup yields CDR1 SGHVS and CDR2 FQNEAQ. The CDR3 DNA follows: TGTGCCAGCAGGCCACGAGCAGGGGGAATGAACACTGAGGCTTTCTTT. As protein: CASRPRAGGMNTEAFF.

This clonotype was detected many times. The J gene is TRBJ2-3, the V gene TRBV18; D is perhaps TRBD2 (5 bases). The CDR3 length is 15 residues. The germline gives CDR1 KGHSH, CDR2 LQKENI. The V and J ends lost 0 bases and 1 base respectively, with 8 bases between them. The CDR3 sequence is CASSPPVGGTDTQYF. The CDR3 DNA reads TGTGCCAGCTCACCACCCGTCGGGGGCACAGATACGCAGTATTTT.

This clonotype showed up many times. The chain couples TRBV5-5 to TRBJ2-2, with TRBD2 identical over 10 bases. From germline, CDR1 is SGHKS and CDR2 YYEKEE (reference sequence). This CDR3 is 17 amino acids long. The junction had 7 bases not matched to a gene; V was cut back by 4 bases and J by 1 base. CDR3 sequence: CASSPALAGVNTGELFF. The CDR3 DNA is TGTGCCAGCAGCCCCGCCCTAGCGGGGGTGAACACCGGGGAGCTGTTTTTT.

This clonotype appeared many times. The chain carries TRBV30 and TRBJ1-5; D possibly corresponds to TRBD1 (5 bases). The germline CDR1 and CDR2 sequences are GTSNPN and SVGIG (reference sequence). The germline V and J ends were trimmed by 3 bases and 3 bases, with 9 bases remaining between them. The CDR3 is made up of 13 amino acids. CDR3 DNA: TGTGCCTGGAGAAAAGGGGCCAATCAGCCCCAGCATTTT. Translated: CAWRKGANQPQHF. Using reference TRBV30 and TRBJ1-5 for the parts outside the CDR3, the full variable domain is SQTIHQWPATLVQPVGSPLSLECTVEGTSNPNLYWYRQAAGRGLQLLFYSVGIGQISSEVPQNLSASRPQDRQFILSSKKLLLSDSGFYLCAWRKGANQPQHFGDGTRLSIL.

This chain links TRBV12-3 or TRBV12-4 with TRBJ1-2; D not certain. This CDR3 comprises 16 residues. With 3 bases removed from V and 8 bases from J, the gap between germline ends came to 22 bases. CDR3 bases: TGTGCCAGCAGTTTTTTCATTGGACCCAAATTCTACGGCTACACCTTC. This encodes CASSFFIGPKFYGYTF.

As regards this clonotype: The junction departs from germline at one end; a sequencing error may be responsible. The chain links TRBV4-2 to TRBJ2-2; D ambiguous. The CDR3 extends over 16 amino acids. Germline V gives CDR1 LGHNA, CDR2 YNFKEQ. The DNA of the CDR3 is TGTGCCAGCGGCCTGGACGCAAGCGATAACATCGGGGAGCTGTTTTTT. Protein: CASGLDASDNIGELFF.

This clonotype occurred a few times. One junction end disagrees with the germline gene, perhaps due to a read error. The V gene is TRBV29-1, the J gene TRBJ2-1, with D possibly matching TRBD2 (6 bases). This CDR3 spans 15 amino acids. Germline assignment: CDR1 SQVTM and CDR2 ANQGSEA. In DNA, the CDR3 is TGCAGTGTTGAGCGCTGGGACGGGGGTTACAATGAGCAGTTCTTC. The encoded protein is CSVERWDGGYNEQFF.

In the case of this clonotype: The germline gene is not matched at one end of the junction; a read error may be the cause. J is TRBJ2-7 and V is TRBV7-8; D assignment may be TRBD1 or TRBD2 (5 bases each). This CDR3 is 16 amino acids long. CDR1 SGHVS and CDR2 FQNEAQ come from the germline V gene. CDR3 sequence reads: CASSLAQERGNYGQYF. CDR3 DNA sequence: TGTGCCAGCAGCTTAGCGCAGGAGAGGGGTAACTACGGGCAGTACTTC. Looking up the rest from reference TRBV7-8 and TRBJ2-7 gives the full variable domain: GAGVSQSPRYKVAKRGQDVALRCDPISGHVSLFWYQQALGQGPEFLTYFQNEAQLDKSGLPSDRFFAERPEGSVSTLKIQRTQQEDSAVYLCASSLAQERGNYGQYFGPGTRLTVT.

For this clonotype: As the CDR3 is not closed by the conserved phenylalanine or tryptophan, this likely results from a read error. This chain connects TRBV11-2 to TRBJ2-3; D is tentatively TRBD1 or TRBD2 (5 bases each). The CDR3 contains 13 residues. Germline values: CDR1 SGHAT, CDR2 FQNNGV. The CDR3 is CACSPYGADTQYS. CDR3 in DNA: TGTGCCTGCAGCCCCTACGGGGCTGATACGCAGTATTCT.

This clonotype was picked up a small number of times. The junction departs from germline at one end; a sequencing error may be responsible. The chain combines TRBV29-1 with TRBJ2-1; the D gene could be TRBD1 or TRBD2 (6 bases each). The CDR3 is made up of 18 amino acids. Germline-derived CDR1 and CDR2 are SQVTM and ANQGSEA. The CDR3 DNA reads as TGCAGCGCTGAAGATATCTCGGGGGCTCTCCTACCCTACAACGAGCAGTTCTTC. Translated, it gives CSAEDISGALLPYNEQFF.

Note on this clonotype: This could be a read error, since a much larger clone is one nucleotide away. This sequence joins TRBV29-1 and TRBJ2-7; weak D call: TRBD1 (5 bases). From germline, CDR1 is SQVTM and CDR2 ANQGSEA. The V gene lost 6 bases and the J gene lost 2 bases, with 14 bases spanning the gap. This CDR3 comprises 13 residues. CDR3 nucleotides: TGCAGCGTGGTCCGGCAGGGTACCTACGAGCAGTACTTC. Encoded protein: CSVVRQGTYEQYF.

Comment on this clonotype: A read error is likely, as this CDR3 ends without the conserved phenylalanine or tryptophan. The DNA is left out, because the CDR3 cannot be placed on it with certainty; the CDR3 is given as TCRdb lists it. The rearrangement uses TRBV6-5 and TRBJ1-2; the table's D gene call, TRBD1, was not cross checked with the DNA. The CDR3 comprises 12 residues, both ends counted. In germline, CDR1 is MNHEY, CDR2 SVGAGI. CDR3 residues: CASNPGLGGYAS.

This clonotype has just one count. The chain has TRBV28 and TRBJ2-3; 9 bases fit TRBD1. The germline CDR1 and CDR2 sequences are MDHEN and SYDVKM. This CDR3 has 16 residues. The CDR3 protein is CAISGAGDRGTDTQYF. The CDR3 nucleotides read TGTGCTATCAGTGGGGCTGGGGACAGGGGCACAGATACGCAGTATTTT.

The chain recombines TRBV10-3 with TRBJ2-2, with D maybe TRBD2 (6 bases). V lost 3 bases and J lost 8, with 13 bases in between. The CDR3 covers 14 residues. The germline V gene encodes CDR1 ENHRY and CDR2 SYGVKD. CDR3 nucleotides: TGTGCCATCAGTGATAGCGGAGAAGTTGGGGAGCTGTTTTTT. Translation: CAISDSGEVGELFF.

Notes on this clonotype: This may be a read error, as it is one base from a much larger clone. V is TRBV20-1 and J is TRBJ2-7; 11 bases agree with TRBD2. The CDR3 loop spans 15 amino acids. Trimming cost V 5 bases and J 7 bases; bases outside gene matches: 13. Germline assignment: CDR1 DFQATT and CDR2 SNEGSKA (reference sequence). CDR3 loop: CSAWGLLAGGLEQYF. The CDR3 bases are TGCAGTGCTTGGGGCCTCCTAGCGGGAGGTTTGGAGCAGTACTTC.

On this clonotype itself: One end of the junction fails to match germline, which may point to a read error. This chain's CDR3 is CANSLVALGGTRELFF. The DNA for the CDR3 is TGTGCCAACAGCTTAGTGGCGCTAGGGGGAACCCGGGAGCTGTTTTTT. The chain combines TRBV11-2 with TRBJ2-2; possible D gene TRBD1, 6 bases. The CDR3 is 16 amino acids. Germline CDR1 reads SGHAT; CDR2 reads FQNNGV.

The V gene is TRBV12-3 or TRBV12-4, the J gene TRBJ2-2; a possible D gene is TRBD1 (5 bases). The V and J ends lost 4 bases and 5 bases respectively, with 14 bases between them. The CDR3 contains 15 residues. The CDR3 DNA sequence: TGTGCCAGCAGTTACAGGAATGTGAATACCGGGGAGCTGTTTTTT. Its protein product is CASSYRNVNTGELFF.

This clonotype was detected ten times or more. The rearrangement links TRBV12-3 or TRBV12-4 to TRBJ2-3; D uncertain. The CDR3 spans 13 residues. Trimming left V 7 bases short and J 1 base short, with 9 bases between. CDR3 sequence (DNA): TGTGCCAGCACTCCGGACGGCACAGATACGCAGTATTTT. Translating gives CASTPDGTDTQYF.

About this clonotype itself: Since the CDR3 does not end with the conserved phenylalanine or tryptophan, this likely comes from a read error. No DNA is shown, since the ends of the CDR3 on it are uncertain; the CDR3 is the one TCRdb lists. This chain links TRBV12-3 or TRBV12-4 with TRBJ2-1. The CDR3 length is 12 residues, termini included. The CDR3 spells CASSLSDNEQSI.

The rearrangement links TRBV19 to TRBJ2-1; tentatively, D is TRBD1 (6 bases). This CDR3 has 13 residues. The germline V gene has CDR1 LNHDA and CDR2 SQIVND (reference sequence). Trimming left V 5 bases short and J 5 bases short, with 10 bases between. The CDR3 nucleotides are TGTGCCAGTAGTTTGGACAGAGACAATGAGCAGTTCTTC. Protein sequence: CASSLDRDNEQFF.

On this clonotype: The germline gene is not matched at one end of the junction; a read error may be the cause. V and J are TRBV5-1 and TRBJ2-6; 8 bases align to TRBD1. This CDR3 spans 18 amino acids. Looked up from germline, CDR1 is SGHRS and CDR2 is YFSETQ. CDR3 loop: CASSLQAGGYSGANILTF. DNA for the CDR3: TGCGCCAGCAGCTTGCAAGCAGGGGGCTACTCTGGGGCCAACATCCTGACTTTC.

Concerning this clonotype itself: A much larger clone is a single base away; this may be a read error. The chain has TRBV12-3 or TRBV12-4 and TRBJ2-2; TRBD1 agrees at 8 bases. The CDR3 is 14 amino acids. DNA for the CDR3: TGTGCCAGCAGGGACAGGGTTAACACCGGGGGGCTGTTTTTT. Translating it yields CASRDRVNTGGLFF.

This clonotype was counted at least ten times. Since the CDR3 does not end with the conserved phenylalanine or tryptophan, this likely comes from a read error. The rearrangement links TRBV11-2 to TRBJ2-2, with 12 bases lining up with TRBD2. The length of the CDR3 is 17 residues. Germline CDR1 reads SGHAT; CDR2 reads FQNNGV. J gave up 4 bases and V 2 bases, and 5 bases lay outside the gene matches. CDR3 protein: CASSLLAGGPGTGELFI. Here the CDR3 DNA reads TGTGCCAGCAGCTTACTAGCGGGAGGGCCTGGCACCGGGGAGCTGTTTATT.

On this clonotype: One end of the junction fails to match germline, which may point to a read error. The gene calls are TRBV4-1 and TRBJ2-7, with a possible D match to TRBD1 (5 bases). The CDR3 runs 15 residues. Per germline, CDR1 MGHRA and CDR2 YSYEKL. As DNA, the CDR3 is TGCGCCAACAGCCCCACAAGGGGCGATTGGGAAGAGCAGTACTTC. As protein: CANSPTRGDWEEQYF.

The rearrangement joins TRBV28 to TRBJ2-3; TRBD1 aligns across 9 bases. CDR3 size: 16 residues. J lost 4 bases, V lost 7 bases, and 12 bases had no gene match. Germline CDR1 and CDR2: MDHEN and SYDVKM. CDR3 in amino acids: CASNLPGQGLSDTQYF. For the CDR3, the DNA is TGTGCCAGCAATTTGCCCGGACAGGGGTTATCAGATACGCAGTATTTT.

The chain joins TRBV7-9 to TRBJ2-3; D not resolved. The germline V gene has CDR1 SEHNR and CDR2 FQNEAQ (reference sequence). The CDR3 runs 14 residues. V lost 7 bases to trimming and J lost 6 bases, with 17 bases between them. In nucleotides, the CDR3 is TGTGCCAGCACCATTAGTAGGGAAGAGGATACGCAGTATTTT. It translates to CASTISREEDTQYF.

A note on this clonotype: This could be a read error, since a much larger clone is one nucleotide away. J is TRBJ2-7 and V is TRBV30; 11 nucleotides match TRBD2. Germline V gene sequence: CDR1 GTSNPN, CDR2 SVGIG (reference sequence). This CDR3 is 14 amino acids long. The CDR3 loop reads CAWSELAGVYGQYF. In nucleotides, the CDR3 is TGTGCCTGGAGTGAACTAGCGGGAGTATACGGGCAGTACTTC.